The 2 T cell receptor beta chains listed next were all sequenced from one sample in a study of T cell clones after liver transplantation. Measured with immunoSEQ multiplex PCR; TCRdb has only the in-frame clones, and not every one. The sample includes tens of thousands of clones, 83% of them seen just once. The input for sequencing was CD4+ T cells from blood, taken at the 22-month timepoint. Receptor source: a human patient who received a liver transplant. Some T cells may have originated in the graft donor.

To note about this clone: Other DNA sequences in the sample encode the same CDR3. V gene TRBV19 combines with J gene TRBJ1-5, with a weak D call TRBD1 (5 bases). V lost 6 bases to trimming and J lost 1 base, with 10 bases between them. The germline CDR1 and CDR2 sequences are LNHDA and SQIVND (reference sequence). This CDR3 region has 14 residues. CDR3 sequence (DNA): TGTGCCAGTAGGTACCGGGGCAGCAATCAGCCCCAGCATTTT. Its translation: CASRYRGSNQPQHF.

The chain uses TRBV7-2 and TRBJ2-3; D possibly uses TRBD1 or TRBD2 (5 bases each). The CDR3 is made up of 12 amino acids. Germline CDR1 and CDR2: SGHTA and FQGNSA. V was cut by 3 bases and J by 12 bases, with 13 bases left in between. The CDR3 here is CASSFLPGPQYF. For the CDR3, the DNA is TGTGCCAGCAGCTTTCTTCCGGGACCCCAGTATTTT.